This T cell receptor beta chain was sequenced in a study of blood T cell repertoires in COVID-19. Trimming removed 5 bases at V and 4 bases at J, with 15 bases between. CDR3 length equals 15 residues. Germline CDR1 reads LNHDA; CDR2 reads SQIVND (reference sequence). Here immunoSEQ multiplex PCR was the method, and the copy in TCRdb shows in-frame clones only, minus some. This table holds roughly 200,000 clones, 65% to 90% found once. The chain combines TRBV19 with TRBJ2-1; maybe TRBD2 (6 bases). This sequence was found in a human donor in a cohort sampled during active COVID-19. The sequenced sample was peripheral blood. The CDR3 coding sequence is TGTGCCAGTAGTCGCGGAGGGGTCTTATACAATGAGCAGTTCTTC. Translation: CASSRGGVLYNEQFF.